The subject of this entry is one T cell receptor beta chain. The data stem from a study of blood T cell repertoires in COVID-19. About the study: The study drew acute and convalescent COVID-19 samples from the United States, Italy and Spain. T cells, B-cell-depleted T cells, or PBMCs supplied cDNA or gDNA.

Only in-frame clones appear in the TCRdb table, and some are missing; sequencing was by immunoSEQ multiplex PCR. The table has about 160,000 clones, approximately 79% seen once. V was shortened by 2 bases and J by 8 bases, with 12 bases between the two germline ends. The CDR3 contains 14 residues. Germline-derived CDR1 and CDR2 are MNHEY and SVGEGT. This chain connects TRBV6-2 or TRBV6-3 to TRBJ2-2; TRBD2 is a possible D gene (6 bases). The source material was peripheral blood. The clonotype comes from a woman aged 40 to 55 with COVID-19, enrolled during active disease. The CDR3 here is CASSYVGGVGELFF. The CDR3 nucleotides are TGTGCCAGCAGTTACGTGGGGGGAGTTGGGGAGCTGTTTTTT.